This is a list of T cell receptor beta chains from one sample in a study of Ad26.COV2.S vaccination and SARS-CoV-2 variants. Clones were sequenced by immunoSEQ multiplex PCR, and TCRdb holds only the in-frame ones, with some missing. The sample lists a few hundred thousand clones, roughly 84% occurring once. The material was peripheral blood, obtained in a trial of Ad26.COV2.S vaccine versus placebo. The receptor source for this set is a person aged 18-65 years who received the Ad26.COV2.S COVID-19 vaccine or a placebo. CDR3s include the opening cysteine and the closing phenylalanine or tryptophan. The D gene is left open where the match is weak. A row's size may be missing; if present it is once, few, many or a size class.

CDR3 protein: CAWSRSTEAFF
CDR3 DNA: TGTGCCTGGAGTAGGAGCACTGAAGCTTTCTTT
V gene: TRBV30
D gene: -
J gene: TRBJ1-1
clone size: -

CDR3 protein: CASSRTGAYNEQFF
CDR3 DNA: TGTGCCAGCAGCCGGACAGGGGCGTACAATGAGCAGTTCTTC
V gene: TRBV3-1/TRBV3-2
D gene: TRBD1
J gene: TRBJ2-1
clone size: -

CDR3 protein: CASSVDSGGFQGAQYF
CDR3 DNA: TGTGCCAGCAGCGTAGATAGCGGGGGCTTCCAAGGAGCCCAGTACTTC
V gene: TRBV9
D gene: TRBD2
J gene: TRBJ2-5
clone size: -

CDR3 protein: CASSQVGATEKLFF
CDR3 DNA: TGCGCCAGCAGCCAAGTCGGGGCAACGGAAAAACTGTTTTTT
V gene: TRBV4-3
D gene: -
J gene: TRBJ1-4
clone size: -

CDR3 protein: CASSPGQGDAGELFF
CDR3 DNA: TGTGCCAGCAGCCCGGGACAGGGAGATGCCGGGGAGCTGTTTTTT
V gene: TRBV7-3
D gene: TRBD1
J gene: TRBJ2-2
clone size: -

CDR3 protein: CASSLLETDTQYF
CDR3 DNA: TGTGCCAGCAGTTTATTAGAGACAGATACGCAGTATTTT
V gene: TRBV27
D gene: -
J gene: TRBJ2-3
clone size: -

CDR3 protein: CASIPQGDTEAFF
CDR3 DNA: TGTGCCAGCATTCCTCAGGGGGACACTGAAGCTTTCTTT
V gene: TRBV12-3/TRBV12-4
D gene: TRBD1
J gene: TRBJ1-1
clone size: few

CDR3 protein: CASSLGLMSPNGYTF
CDR3 DNA: TGTGCCAGCAGCTTAGGGTTGATGAGCCCAAATGGCTACACCTTC
V gene: TRBV11-2
D gene: -
J gene: TRBJ1-2
clone size: -

CDR3 protein: CASSPQRTSGGPNEQFF
CDR3 DNA: TGCGCCAGCAGCCCCCAACGGACTAGCGGGGGCCCCAATGAGCAGTTCTTC
V gene: TRBV5-1
D gene: TRBD2
J gene: TRBJ2-1
clone size: -

CDR3 protein: CASKGSNSPLHF
CDR3 DNA: TGTGCCAGCAAAGGAAGTAATTCACCCCTCCACTTT
V gene: TRBV12-3/TRBV12-4
D gene: -
J gene: TRBJ1-6
clone size: -

CDR3 protein: CASGGGVGNTIYF
CDR3 DNA: TGCGCCAGCGGAGGGGGAGTTGGAAACACCATATATTTT
V gene: TRBV5-1
D gene: -
J gene: TRBJ1-3
clone size: -

CDR3 protein: CASRRDTGELFF
CDR3 DNA: TGTGCCAGCCGTAGGGACACCGGGGAGCTGTTTTTT
V gene: TRBV7-9
D gene: -
J gene: TRBJ2-2
clone size: -

CDR3 protein: CASSYDTSGNTIYF
CDR3 DNA: TGTGCCAGCAGTTACGACACCTCTGGAAACACCATATATTTT
V gene: TRBV6-5
D gene: -
J gene: TRBJ1-3
clone size: -

CDR3 protein: CASSQQQGVYGYTF
CDR3 DNA: TGCGCCAGCAGCCAACAACAGGGGGTCTATGGCTACACCTTC
V gene: TRBV4-1
D gene: TRBD1
J gene: TRBJ1-2
clone size: -

CDR3 protein: CASSEFPRENTEAFF
CDR3 DNA: TGTGCCAGCAGTGAATTCCCACGAGAGAACACTGAAGCTTTCTTT
V gene: TRBV2
D gene: -
J gene: TRBJ1-1
clone size: -

CDR3 protein: CASTQTGGLNTEAFF
CDR3 DNA: TGTGCCAGCACCCAAACTGGGGGCCTGAACACTGAAGCTTTCTTT
V gene: TRBV7-6
D gene: -
J gene: TRBJ1-1
clone size: -

CDR3 protein: CASSLLGTGGNEQFF
CDR3 DNA: TGTGCCAGCAGTTTATTGGGGACAGGGGGCAATGAGCAGTTCTTC
V gene: TRBV27
D gene: TRBD1
J gene: TRBJ2-1
clone size: -

CDR3 protein: CAWSFLTGELFF
CDR3 DNA: TGTGCCTGGAGTTTTTTAACCGGGGAGCTGTTTTTT
V gene: TRBV30
D gene: -
J gene: TRBJ2-2
clone size: -

CDR3 protein: CATSRDFGTENTGELFF
CDR3 DNA: TGTGCCACCAGCAGAGATTTTGGGACGGAGAACACCGGGGAGCTGTTTTTT
V gene: TRBV15
D gene: -
J gene: TRBJ2-2
clone size: once

CDR3 protein: CASRKTGNQPQHF
CDR3 DNA: TGTGCCAGCAGGAAAACAGGGAATCAGCCCCAGCATTTT
V gene: TRBV12-3/TRBV12-4
D gene: -
J gene: TRBJ1-5
clone size: -

CDR3 protein: CASSDGLAGGCYEQYF
CDR3 DNA: TGTGCCAGCAGTGACGGACTAGCGGGGGGATGCTACGAGCAGTACTTC
V gene: TRBV6-4
D gene: TRBD2
J gene: TRBJ2-7
clone size: -

CDR3 protein: CSASPRGLGSNQPQHF
CDR3 DNA: TGCAGTGCTAGTCCAAGGGGTCTGGGCAGCAATCAGCCCCAGCATTTT
V gene: TRBV20-1
D gene: -
J gene: TRBJ1-5
clone size: -

CDR3 protein: CAISEGRTDTQYF
CDR3 DNA: TGTGCCATCAGTGAGGGACGCACAGATACGCAGTATTTT
V gene: TRBV10-3
D gene: -
J gene: TRBJ2-3
clone size: -

CDR3 protein: CASSVGTGNNQPQHF
CDR3 DNA: TGTGCCAGCAGCGTAGGGACAGGCAATAATCAGCCCCAGCATTTT
V gene: TRBV9
D gene: TRBD1
J gene: TRBJ1-5
clone size: -

CDR3 protein: CASSMTGASYEQYF
CDR3 DNA: TGTGCCAGTAGTATGACAGGAGCCTCCTACGAGCAGTACTTC
V gene: TRBV19
D gene: -
J gene: TRBJ2-7
clone size: -

CDR3 protein: CASSTSGTGAGNTIYF
CDR3 DNA: TGTGCCAGCTCTACGTCCGGGACAGGGGCTGGAAACACCATATATTTT
V gene: TRBV18
D gene: TRBD1
J gene: TRBJ1-3
clone size: -

CDR3 protein: CASLGASRDSPVYGYTF
CDR3 DNA: TGCGCCAGCCTGGGAGCCTCACGGGACAGCCCCGTTTATGGCTACACCTTC
V gene: TRBV4-1
D gene: TRBD1
J gene: TRBJ1-2
clone size: -

CDR3 protein: CASSLVPGGHMNTEAFF
CDR3 DNA: TGTGCCAGCAGCTTGGTCCCAGGGGGTCACATGAACACTGAAGCTTTCTTT
V gene: TRBV5-4
D gene: TRBD1
J gene: TRBJ1-1
clone size: -

CDR3 protein: CASSLANAGNTIYF
CDR3 DNA: TGTGCCAGCAGCTTGGCCAACGCTGGAAACACCATATATTTT
V gene: TRBV5-5
D gene: -
J gene: TRBJ1-3
clone size: -

CDR3 protein: CASSSGLVTEAFF
CDR3 DNA: TGTGCCAGCAGTTCAGGCCTGGTTACTGAAGCTTTCTTT
V gene: TRBV2
D gene: -
J gene: TRBJ1-1
clone size: -

CDR3 protein: CASSLAGAGGRDEQYF
CDR3 DNA: TGTGCCAGCAGCTTAGCGGGGGCAGGGGGCAGGGACGAGCAGTACTTC
V gene: TRBV7-6
D gene: TRBD1
J gene: TRBJ2-7
clone size: -

CDR3 protein: CASRNRGLGEQYF
CDR3 DNA: TGTGCCAGCAGGAACAGGGGGCTGGGCGAGCAGTACTTC
V gene: TRBV2
D gene: TRBD1
J gene: TRBJ2-7
clone size: -

CDR3 protein: CASSWGLASYQQETQYF
CDR3 DNA: TGTGCCAGCAGCTGGGGACTAGCGAGTTATCAACAAGAGACCCAGTACTTC
V gene: TRBV11-2
D gene: TRBD2
J gene: TRBJ2-5
clone size: -

CDR3 protein: CASSLAGTSGVTGELFF
CDR3 DNA: TGCGCCAGCAGCTTGGCCGGGACTAGCGGGGTCACCGGGGAGCTGTTTTTT
V gene: TRBV5-1
D gene: TRBD2
J gene: TRBJ2-2
clone size: -

CDR3 protein: CASGVGYGYTF
CDR3 DNA: TGTGCCTCAGGGGTTGGCTATGGCTACACCTTC
V gene: TRBV30
D gene: -
J gene: TRBJ1-2
clone size: -

CDR3 protein: CASSIGAGYQETQYF
CDR3 DNA: TGTGCCAGTAGTATAGGGGCAGGCTATCAAGAGACCCAGTACTTC
V gene: TRBV19
D gene: -
J gene: TRBJ2-5
clone size: -

CDR3 protein: CASSIEYTGELFF
CDR3 DNA: TGTGCCAGTAGTATAGAGTACACCGGGGAGCTGTTTTTT
V gene: TRBV19
D gene: -
J gene: TRBJ2-2
clone size: -

CDR3 protein: CASTPNTGELFF
CDR3 DNA: TGTGCCAGCACCCCAAACACCGGGGAGCTGTTTTTT
V gene: TRBV5-4
D gene: -
J gene: TRBJ2-2
clone size: -

CDR3 protein: CASSLGTAANTGELFF
CDR3 DNA: TGCGCCAGCAGCTTGGGGACGGCCGCGAACACCGGGGAGCTGTTTTTT
V gene: TRBV5-1
D gene: -
J gene: TRBJ2-2
clone size: -

CDR3 protein: CASSEAWGYNQPQHF
CDR3 DNA: TGTGCCAGCAGTGAAGCCTGGGGGTACAATCAGCCCCAGCATTTT
V gene: TRBV6-1
D gene: -
J gene: TRBJ1-5
clone size: -

CDR3 protein: CASSLTGTGEGQPQHF
CDR3 DNA: TGTGCCAGCAGCTTGACCGGGACAGGGGAAGGTCAGCCCCAGCATTTT
V gene: TRBV5-6
D gene: TRBD1
J gene: TRBJ1-5
clone size: -

CDR3 protein: CTSSQTGYSGNTIYF
CDR3 DNA: TGCACCAGCAGCCAGACAGGGTACTCTGGAAACACCATATATTTT
V gene: TRBV1
D gene: -
J gene: TRBJ1-3
clone size: -

CDR3 protein: CASSPWTGGQNTEAFF
CDR3 DNA: TGTGCCAGCTCACCCTGGACAGGGGGACAGAACACTGAAGCTTTCTTT
V gene: TRBV18
D gene: TRBD1
J gene: TRBJ1-1
clone size: -

CDR3 protein: CASSPLGTGPYGYTF
CDR3 DNA: TGTGCCAGCAGCCCCCTGGGGACAGGACCCTATGGCTACACCTTC
V gene: TRBV7-6
D gene: TRBD1
J gene: TRBJ1-2
clone size: -

CDR3 protein: CASSVGGTGVIYF
CDR3 DNA: TGTGCCAGCAGCGTAGGAGGGACAGGGGTCATATATTTT
V gene: TRBV9
D gene: TRBD1
J gene: TRBJ1-3
clone size: -

CDR3 protein: CASSARQGAGAMGYTF
CDR3 DNA: TGTGCCAGTAGTGCCCGACAGGGGGCCGGGGCGATGGGCTACACCTTC
V gene: TRBV19
D gene: TRBD1
J gene: TRBJ1-2
clone size: -

CDR3 protein: CASSVGRYSGNTIYF
CDR3 DNA: TGTGCCAGCAGCGTGGGGCGTTACTCTGGAAACACCATATATTTT
V gene: TRBV13
D gene: -
J gene: TRBJ1-3
clone size: -

CDR3 protein: CASSMGGPYNEQFF
CDR3 DNA: TGTGCCAGTAGTATGGGGGGGCCTTACAATGAGCAGTTCTTC
V gene: TRBV19
D gene: -
J gene: TRBJ2-1
clone size: -

CDR3 protein: CASSQATGYGHEQFF
CDR3 DNA: TGTGCCAGCAGCCAAGCTACGGGGTACGGTCATGAGCAGTTCTTC
V gene: TRBV14
D gene: -
J gene: TRBJ2-1
clone size: -